This is a list of T cell receptor beta chains from one sample in a study of CD8+CD57+ T cells in acquired aplastic anemia. One entry per CDR3 protein, called by TCRdb with MiXCR from the reads. This sample yields some 70,000 distinct CDR3 sequences, of which approximately 51% are seen a single time; 6.5% to 9.5% belongs to the top ten. Sequenced: sorted CD4+, CD8+, or CD8+CD57+ T cells (not recorded which) from PBMCs. These receptor sequences come from a human donor in good health, serving as a control. Both conserved end residues are part of each CDR3. A D gene is named only where the DNA matches it firmly. Only part of the rows carry a size: once, few, many, or a class if the clone is expanded.

len: 14
v_gene: TRBV2
abundance: -
d_gene: TRBD2
j_gene: TRBJ2-7
CDR3aa: CASSFPGGEYEQYF
CDR3nt: TGTGCCAGCAGTTTTCCGGGAGGAGAATACGAGCAGTACTTC

len: 12
v_gene: TRBV7-6
abundance: medium-sized
d_gene: -
j_gene: TRBJ2-1
CDR3aa: CASSQYDNEQFF
CDR3nt: TGTGCCAGCAGCCAATACGACAATGAGCAGTTCTTC

len: 15
v_gene: TRBV11-1
abundance: -
d_gene: -
j_gene: TRBJ2-3
CDR3aa: CASSLAVGGTDTQYF
CDR3nt: TGTGCCAGCAGCTTAGCAGTGGGGGGCACAGATACGCAGTATTTT

len: 13
v_gene: TRBV25-1
abundance: -
d_gene: -
j_gene: TRBJ2-7
CDR3aa: CASSTGTSYEQYF
CDR3nt: TGTGCCAGCAGTACCGGGACGAGCTACGAGCAGTACTTC

len: 12
v_gene: TRBV29-1
abundance: medium-sized
d_gene: -
j_gene: TRBJ2-7
CDR3aa: CSVGVYGYEQYF
CDR3nt: TGCAGCGTTGGGGTTTACGGATACGAGCAGTACTTC

len: 13
v_gene: TRBV20-1
abundance: -
d_gene: TRBD1
j_gene: TRBJ2-7
CDR3aa: CSASEDRGHEQYF
CDR3nt: TGCAGTGCCTCGGAGGACAGGGGCCACGAGCAGTACTTC

len: 14
v_gene: TRBV20-1
abundance: -
d_gene: -
j_gene: TRBJ1-2
CDR3aa: CSARVAHRSEGYTF
CDR3nt: TGCAGTGCTAGAGTTGCGCATCGCAGTGAGGGCTACACCTTC

len: 16
v_gene: TRBV19
abundance: -
d_gene: -
j_gene: TRBJ1-1
CDR3aa: CASRLRSGTMNTEAFF
CDR3nt: TGTGCCAGTAGACTTAGGTCGGGCACTATGAACACTGAAGCTTTCTTT

len: 15
v_gene: TRBV5-1
abundance: -
d_gene: -
j_gene: TRBJ2-3
CDR3aa: CASSLYFASTDTQYF
CDR3nt: TGCGCCAGCAGCTTGTACTTCGCTAGCACAGATACGCAGTATTTT

len: 14
v_gene: TRBV19
abundance: -
d_gene: -
j_gene: TRBJ1-4
CDR3aa: CASSMSDRNEKLFF
CDR3nt: TGTGCCAGTAGTATGAGCGACAGGAATGAAAAACTGTTTTTT

len: 14
v_gene: TRBV9
abundance: many
d_gene: -
j_gene: TRBJ1-2
CDR3aa: CASSVGIPNYGYTF
CDR3nt: TGTGCCAGCAGCGTAGGGATCCCTAACTATGGCTACACCTTC

len: 10
v_gene: TRBV2
abundance: -
d_gene: -
j_gene: TRBJ2-1
CDR3aa: CASWRQGKFF
CDR3nt: TGTGCCAGCTGGCGGCAGGGAAAGTTCTTC

len: 13
v_gene: TRBV2
abundance: once
d_gene: TRBD1
j_gene: TRBJ1-2
CDR3aa: CASRGQQLYGYTF
CDR3nt: TGTGCCAGCAGGGGACAGCAGCTCTATGGCTACACCTTC

len: 14
v_gene: TRBV10-1
abundance: -
d_gene: -
j_gene: TRBJ1-1
CDR3aa: CASSFSLTNTEAFF
CDR3nt: TGCGCCAGCAGTTTCAGCCTTACGAACACTGAAGCTTTCTTT

len: 15
v_gene: TRBV6-1
abundance: many
d_gene: -
j_gene: TRBJ1-5
CDR3aa: CASSEGEGGNQPQHF
CDR3nt: TGTGCCAGCAGTGAAGGAGAGGGGGGCAATCAGCCCCAGCATTTT

len: 14
v_gene: TRBV6-4
abundance: many
d_gene: -
j_gene: TRBJ2-3
CDR3aa: CASSDGVSTGAQYF
CDR3nt: TGTGCCAGCAGTGACGGAGTAAGCACGGGGGCGCAGTATTTT

len: 14
v_gene: TRBV30
abundance: many
d_gene: -
j_gene: TRBJ2-5
CDR3aa: CAWSGGHFSETQYF
CDR3nt: TGTGCCTGGAGTGGCGGACACTTTTCAGAGACCCAGTACTTC

len: 13
v_gene: TRBV2
abundance: -
d_gene: TRBD1
j_gene: TRBJ1-2
CDR3aa: CASTLQGEAGYTF
CDR3nt: TGTGCCAGCACCCTACAGGGGGAGGCTGGCTACACCTTC

len: 15
v_gene: TRBV15
abundance: few
d_gene: TRBD2
j_gene: TRBJ2-3
CDR3aa: CATSRDRSRGGTQYF
CDR3nt: TGTGCCACCAGCAGAGATAGGTCTCGGGGGGGGACGCAGTATTTT